The text below deals with one T cell receptor beta chain. No cognate antigen has been identified for it. Base qualities are not at hand, and no much larger clone is one base apart. TCRdb names Illumina NovaSeq 6000 as the instrument used. TCRalpha and TCRbeta cDNA libraries were built by 5'RACE with constant-segment primers, adding sample barcodes and unique molecular identifiers. Trizol reagent was used to extract RNA from every sample. Amplification of the libraries took two PCR steps, and the second step added a second sample barcode plus Illumina TruSeq adapters. The libraries were sequenced on an Illumina NovaSeq using 2 x 150 bp paired-end reads. Under the source paper's analysis protocol: Demultiplexing of reads and collapsing into UMI-guided consensus sequences were performed with migec v1.2.7. Using mixcr v2.1.11, the UMI consensuses were aligned to TRA and TRB V and J templates and assembled into clonotypes. Clonotypes were classified as expanded or contracted when called significant by both edgeR and NoisET, with noise models trained on biological replicates. edgeR calls used a false discovery rate-adjusted p below 0.01 and a log2 fold-change threshold of 1. As an exploratory analysis of dynamics, PCA with hierarchical clustering was applied to max-normalized trajectories of the 1000 most abundant clonotypes. Separately sequenced CD4+ and CD8+ repertoires were used to assign a CD4 or CD8 phenotype to each responding clone. The raw public data were reprocessed by TCRdb itself: fastp quality trimming at Q25, MiXCR clonotype calling, in-frame beta chains only. Every distinct CDR3 protein forms one entry, paired with its most common genes and DNA. The V and J calls reflect TCRdb's pipeline rather than the authors' work. This sample gives about 540,000 distinct CDR3 sequences in total; roughly 20% of them show up just once. Together, the top ten hold roughly an eighth of the sample.

PBMCs were isolated by Ficoll-Paque density gradient centrifugation. The data belong to a study of T-cell memory formation after mild COVID-19 (dated by TCRdb to 2020 to 2022). Notes on the research overall: TCR sequence clusters from the two donors were found to be largely donor specific. The cohort was made up of two young adult volunteers, one female and one male, who were previously healthy. In two donors, T-cell clones that expanded and contracted after mild COVID-19 were tracked by sequencing TCRalpha and TCRbeta repertoires over time.

Overall study outcomes, separate from this receptor: Contracting CD4+ clones appeared mostly in the CM and EM memory subsets, whereas CD8+ clones were enriched in EMRA. From day 15 to 85, contracting clones showed balanced CD4/CD8 phenotypes, whereas a second wave of clones that expanded from day 15 to 37 leaned towards CD4+. Some responding clones were detected in pre-infection memory, which suggested that pre-existing cross-reactive memory T cells had joined the SARS-CoV-2 response. The study covered only a couple of mild cases, and larger cohorts including severe cases with pre-infection samples were considered necessary. SARS-CoV-2 specificity of the second-wave clones peaking on day 37 was not confirmed.

V loses 4 bases at its end and J loses 4 bases; junction bases beyond the gene matches: 8. Its CDR3 holds 15 amino acids, cysteine through phenylalanine. CDR3 DNA is the only sequence kept; it has 45 bases, read in frame from the first base. Based on the germline V gene, the CDR1 and CDR2 sequences are SGHRS and YFSETQ. The chain employs TRBV5-1 and TRBJ1-2, with 9 bases in between that match TRBD1. The sample was PBMCs or a T cell subset sorted from them (not recorded which). The receptor was isolated from an adult woman who had mild COVID-19 (a few samples of this study predate the infection). The sample titles of this study are shuffled in the database, so cell type and time point are left out; the donor was told from shared clones. CDR3 region: CASSLEGTGPYGYTF. The DNA is as follows: TGCGCCAGCAGCCTGGAGGGGACAGGGCCCTATGGCTACACCTTC.